This T cell receptor beta chain was retrieved from a study of CD8 T cells in Susac syndrome. Germline assignment: CDR1 MGHRA and CDR2 YSYEKL. Trimming removed 5 bases from V and 8 bases from J, with 16 bases in between. The CDR3 is 15 amino acids. Random hexamers were used to reverse transcribe the RNA input (about 0.5 to 1 ug). The immunoSEQ assay covered 54 Vbeta and 13 Jbeta segments for CDR3. Each CDR3 protein is one row after TCRdb ran MiXCR on the immunoSEQ multiplex PCR reads. The repertoire consists of under 550,000 distinct CDR3 sequences, with more than 70% occurring once and the leading ten covering 0.12%.

The source of this sequence is a human donor with multiple sclerosis. Source material: CD8+ T cells from PBMCs. The genes are TRBV4-1 and TRBJ1-6, with D tentatively TRBD1 (6 bases). CDR3 sequence reads: CASSNRDINHSPLHF. The DNA of the CDR3 is TGCGCCAGCAGCAACCGGGACATTAACCATTCACCCCTCCACTTT.